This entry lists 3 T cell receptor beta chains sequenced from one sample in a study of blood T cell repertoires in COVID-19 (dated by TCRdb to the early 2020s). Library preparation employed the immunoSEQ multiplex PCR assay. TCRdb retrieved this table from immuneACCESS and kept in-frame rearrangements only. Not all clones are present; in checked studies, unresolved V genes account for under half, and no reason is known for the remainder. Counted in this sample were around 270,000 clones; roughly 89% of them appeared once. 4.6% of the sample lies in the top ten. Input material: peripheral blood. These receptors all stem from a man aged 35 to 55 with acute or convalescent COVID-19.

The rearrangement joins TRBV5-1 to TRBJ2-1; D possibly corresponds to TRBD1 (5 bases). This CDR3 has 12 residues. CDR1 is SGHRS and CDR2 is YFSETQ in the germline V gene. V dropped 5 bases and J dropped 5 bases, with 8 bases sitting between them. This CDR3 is CASSKGDNEQFF. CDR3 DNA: TGCGCCAGCAGTAAAGGGGACAATGAGCAGTTCTTC.

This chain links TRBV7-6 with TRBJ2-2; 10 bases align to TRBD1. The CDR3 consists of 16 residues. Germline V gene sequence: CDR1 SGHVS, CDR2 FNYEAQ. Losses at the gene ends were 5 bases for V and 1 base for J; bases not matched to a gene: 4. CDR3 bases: TGTGCCAGCAGCCCTCGGACAGGGGGGAACACCGGGGAGCTGTTTTTT. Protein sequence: CASSPRTGGNTGELFF.

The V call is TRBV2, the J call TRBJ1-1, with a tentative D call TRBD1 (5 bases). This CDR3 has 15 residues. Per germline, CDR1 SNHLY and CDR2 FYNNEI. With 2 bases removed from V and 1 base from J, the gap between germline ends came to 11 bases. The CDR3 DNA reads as TGTGCCAGCAGTGAACTGGGGCAGGGGAACACTGAAGCTTTCTTT. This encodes CASSELGQGNTEAFF.